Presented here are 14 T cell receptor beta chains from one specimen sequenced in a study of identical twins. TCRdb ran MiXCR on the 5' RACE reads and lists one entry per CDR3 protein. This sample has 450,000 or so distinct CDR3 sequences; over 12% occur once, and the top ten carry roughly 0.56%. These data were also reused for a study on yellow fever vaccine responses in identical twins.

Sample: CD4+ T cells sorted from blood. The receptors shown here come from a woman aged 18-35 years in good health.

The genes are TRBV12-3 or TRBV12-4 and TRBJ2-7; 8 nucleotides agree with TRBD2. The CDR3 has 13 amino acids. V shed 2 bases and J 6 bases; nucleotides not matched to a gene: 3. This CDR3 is CASSLSGRSEQYF. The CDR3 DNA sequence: TGTGCCAGCAGTTTAAGCGGGAGAAGCGAGCAGTACTTC.

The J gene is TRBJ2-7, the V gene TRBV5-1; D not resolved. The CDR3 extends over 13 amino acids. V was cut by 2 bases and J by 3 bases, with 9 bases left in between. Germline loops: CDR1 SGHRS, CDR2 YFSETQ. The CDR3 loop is CASSLVGFYEQYF. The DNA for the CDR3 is TGCGCCAGCAGCTTAGTCGGCTTCTACGAGCAGTACTTC.

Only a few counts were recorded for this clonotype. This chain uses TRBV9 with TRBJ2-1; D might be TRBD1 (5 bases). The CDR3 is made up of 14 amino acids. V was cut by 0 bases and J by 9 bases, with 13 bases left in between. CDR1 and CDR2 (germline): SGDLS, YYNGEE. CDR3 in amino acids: CASSVEARGFEQFF. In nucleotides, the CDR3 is TGTGCCAGCAGCGTAGAGGCTAGGGGTTTTGAGCAGTTCTTC.

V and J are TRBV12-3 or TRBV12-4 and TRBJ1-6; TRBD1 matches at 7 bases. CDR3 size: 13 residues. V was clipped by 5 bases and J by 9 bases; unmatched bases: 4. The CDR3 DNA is TGTGCCAGCAGTAGAGGACAGGCTTCACCCCTCCACTTT. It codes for CASSRGQASPLHF.

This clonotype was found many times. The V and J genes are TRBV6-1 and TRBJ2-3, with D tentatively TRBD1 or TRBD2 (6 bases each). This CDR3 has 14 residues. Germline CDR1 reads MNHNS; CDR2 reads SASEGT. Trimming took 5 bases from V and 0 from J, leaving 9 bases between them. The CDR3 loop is CASSRGGSTDTQYF. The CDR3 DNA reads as TGTGCCAGCAGTAGAGGGGGGAGCACAGATACGCAGTATTTT.

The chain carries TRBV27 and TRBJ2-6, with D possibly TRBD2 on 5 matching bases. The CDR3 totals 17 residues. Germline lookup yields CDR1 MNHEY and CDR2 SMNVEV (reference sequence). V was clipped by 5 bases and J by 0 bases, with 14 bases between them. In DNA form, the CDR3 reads TGTGCCAGCAGTCCCGGGAAAGCCCGCTCTGGGGCCAACGTCCTGACTTTC. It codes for CASSPGKARSGANVLTF.

CDR3 in amino acids: CASSPLAGGFYEQYF. CDR3 coding DNA: TGTGCCAGCAGTCCTCTAGCGGGAGGCTTCTACGAGCAGTACTTC. The chain links TRBV6-2 or TRBV6-3 to TRBJ2-7; 11 bases are shared with TRBD2. The length of the CDR3 is 15 residues. With 5 bases clipped from V and 3 bases from J, the junction kept 6 bases outside the gene matches. Germline assignment: CDR1 MNHEY and CDR2 SVGEGT.

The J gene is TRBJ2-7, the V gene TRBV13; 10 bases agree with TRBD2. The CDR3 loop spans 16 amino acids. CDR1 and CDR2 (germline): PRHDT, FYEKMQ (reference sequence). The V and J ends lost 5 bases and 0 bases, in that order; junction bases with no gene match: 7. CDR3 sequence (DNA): TGTGCCAGCAGCCCGGGGCCTAGCGGGGGCTCCTACGAGCAGTACTTC. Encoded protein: CASSPGPSGGSYEQYF.

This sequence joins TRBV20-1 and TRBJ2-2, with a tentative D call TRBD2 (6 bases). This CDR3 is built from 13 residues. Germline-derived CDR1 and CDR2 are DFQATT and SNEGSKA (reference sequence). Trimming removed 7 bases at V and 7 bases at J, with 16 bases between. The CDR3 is CSGRGWGIGELFF. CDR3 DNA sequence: TGCAGTGGGCGGGGTTGGGGGATCGGGGAGCTGTTTTTT.

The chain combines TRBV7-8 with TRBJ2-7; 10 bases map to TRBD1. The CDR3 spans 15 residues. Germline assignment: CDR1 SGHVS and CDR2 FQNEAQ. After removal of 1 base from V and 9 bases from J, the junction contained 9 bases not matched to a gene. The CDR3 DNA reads TGTGCCAGCAGCTTAGGAGCGGGGACAGGGGTTTTGCAGTACTTC. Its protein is CASSLGAGTGVLQYF.

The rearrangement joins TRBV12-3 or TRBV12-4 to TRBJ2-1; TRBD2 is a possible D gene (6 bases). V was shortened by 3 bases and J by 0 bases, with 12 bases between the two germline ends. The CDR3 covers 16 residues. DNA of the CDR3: TGTGCCAGCAGTTTTGGGGCGGGATCCTCCTACAATGAGCAGTTCTTC. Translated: CASSFGAGSSYNEQFF.

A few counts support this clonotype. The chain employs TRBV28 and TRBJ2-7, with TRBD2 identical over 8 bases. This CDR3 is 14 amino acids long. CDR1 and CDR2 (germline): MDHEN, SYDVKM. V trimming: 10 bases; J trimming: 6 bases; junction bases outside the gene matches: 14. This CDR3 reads CATGRGGSVSEQYF. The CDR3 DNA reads TGTGCCACCGGCCGGGGGGGGTCCGTCTCCGAGCAGTACTTC.

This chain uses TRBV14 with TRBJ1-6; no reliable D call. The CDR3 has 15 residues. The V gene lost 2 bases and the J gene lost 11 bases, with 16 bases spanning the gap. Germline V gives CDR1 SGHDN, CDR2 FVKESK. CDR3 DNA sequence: TGTGCCAGCAGCCAATCCGACGTTCGAAGAACACCCCTCCACTTT. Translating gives CASSQSDVRRTPLHF.

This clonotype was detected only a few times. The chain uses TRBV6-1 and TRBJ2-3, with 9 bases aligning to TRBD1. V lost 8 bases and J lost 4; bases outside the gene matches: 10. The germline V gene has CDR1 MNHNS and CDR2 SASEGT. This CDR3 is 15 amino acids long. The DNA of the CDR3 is TGTGCCAGCGGGGCGGGGACAGGGTTAGCAGATACGCAGTATTTT. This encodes CASGAGTGLADTQYF.